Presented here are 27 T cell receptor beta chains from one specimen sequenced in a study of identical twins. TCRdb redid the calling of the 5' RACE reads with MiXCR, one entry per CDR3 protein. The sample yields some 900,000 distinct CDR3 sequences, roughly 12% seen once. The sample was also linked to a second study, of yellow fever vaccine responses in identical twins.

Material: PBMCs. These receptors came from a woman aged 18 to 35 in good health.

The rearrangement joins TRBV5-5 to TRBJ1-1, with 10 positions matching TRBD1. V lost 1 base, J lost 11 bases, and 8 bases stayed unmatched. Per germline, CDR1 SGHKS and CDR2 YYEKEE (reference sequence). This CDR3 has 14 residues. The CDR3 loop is CASSLWGPDRGAFF. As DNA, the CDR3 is TGTGCCAGCAGCTTGTGGGGTCCGGACAGGGGGGCTTTCTTT.

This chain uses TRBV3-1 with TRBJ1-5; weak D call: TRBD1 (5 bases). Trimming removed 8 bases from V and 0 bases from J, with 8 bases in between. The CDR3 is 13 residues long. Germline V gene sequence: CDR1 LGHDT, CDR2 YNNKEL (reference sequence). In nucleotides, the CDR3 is TGTGCCAGCGGGGACGTTAGCAATCAGCCCCAGCATTTT. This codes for CASGDVSNQPQHF.

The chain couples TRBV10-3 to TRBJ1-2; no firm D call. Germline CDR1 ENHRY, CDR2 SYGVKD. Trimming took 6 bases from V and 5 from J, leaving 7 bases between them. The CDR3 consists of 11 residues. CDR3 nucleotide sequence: TGTGCCATCAGGGACCGGTATGGCTACACCTTC. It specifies CAIRDRYGYTF.

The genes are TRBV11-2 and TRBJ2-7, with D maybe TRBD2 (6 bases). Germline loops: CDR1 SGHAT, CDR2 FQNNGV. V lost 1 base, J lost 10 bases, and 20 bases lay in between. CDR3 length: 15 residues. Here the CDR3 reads CASSLGGDPPTKQYF. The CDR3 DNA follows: TGTGCCAGCAGCTTAGGGGGGGACCCACCTACGAAACAGTACTTC.

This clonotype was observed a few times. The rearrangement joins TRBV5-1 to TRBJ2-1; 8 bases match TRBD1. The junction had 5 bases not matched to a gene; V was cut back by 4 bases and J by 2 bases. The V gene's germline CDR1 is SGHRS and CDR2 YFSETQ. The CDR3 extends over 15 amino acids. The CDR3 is CASSTQTGAYNEQFF. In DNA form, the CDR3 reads TGCGCCAGCAGCACACAGACAGGGGCCTACAATGAGCAGTTCTTC.

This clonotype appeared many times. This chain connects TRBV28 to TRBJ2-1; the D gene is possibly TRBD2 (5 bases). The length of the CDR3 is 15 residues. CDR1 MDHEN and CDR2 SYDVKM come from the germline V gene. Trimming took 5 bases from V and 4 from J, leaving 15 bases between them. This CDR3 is CASSRDLGGYNEQFF. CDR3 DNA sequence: TGTGCCAGCAGTAGAGATCTGGGCGGGTACAATGAGCAGTTCTTC.

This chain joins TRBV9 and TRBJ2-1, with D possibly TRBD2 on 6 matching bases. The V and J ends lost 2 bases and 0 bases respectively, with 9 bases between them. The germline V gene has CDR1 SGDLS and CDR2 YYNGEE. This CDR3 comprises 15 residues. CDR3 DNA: TGTGCCAGCAGCGTGGGGCGGGACTCCTACAATGAGCAGTTCTTC. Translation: CASSVGRDSYNEQFF.

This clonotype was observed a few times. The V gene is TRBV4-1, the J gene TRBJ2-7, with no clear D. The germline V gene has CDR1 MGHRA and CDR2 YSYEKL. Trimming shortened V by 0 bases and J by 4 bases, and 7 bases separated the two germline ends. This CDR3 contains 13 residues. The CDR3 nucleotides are TGCGCCAGCAGCCAAGATGCCGGATACGAGCAGTACTTC. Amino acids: CASSQDAGYEQYF.

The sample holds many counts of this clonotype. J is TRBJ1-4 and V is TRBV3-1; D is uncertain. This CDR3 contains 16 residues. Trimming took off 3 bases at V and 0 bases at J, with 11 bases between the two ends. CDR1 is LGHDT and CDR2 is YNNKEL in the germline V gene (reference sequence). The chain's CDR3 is CASSHGRRATNEKLFF. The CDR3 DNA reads TGTGCCAGCAGCCACGGGAGGCGTGCAACTAATGAAAAACTGTTTTTT.

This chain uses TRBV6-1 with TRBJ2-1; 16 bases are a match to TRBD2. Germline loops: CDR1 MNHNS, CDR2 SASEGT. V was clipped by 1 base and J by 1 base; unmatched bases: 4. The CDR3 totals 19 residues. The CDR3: CASSEEVGLAGGSYNEQFF. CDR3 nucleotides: TGTGCCAGCAGTGAAGAGGTGGGACTAGCGGGAGGGTCCTACAATGAGCAGTTCTTC.

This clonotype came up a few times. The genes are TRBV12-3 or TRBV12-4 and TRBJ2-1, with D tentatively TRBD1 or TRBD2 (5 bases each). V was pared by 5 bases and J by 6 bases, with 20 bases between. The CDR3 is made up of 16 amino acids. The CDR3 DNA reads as TGTGCCAGCAGTGTTGCCTGGGGGTCTGAGGTCAATGAGCAGTTCTTC. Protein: CASSVAWGSEVNEQFF.

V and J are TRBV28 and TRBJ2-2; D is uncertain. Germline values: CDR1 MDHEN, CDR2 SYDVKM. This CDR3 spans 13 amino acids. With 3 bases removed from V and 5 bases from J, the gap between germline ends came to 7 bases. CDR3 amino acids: CASSFQVTGELFF. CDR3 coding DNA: TGTGCCAGCAGTTTCCAGGTTACCGGGGAGCTGTTTTTT.

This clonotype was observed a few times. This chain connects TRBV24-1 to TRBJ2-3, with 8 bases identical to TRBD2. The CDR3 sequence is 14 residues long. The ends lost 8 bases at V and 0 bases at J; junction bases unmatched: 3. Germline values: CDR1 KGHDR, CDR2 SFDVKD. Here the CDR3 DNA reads TGTGCCACCACTACTAGCGGCAGCACAGATACGCAGTATTTT. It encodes CATTTSGSTDTQYF.

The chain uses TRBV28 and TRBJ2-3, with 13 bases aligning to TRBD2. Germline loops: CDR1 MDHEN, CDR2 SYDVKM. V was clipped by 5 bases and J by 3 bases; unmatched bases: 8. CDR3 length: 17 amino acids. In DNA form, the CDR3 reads TGTGCCAGCAGTCCACTAGCGGGGGGGCCTCTAACAGATACGCAGTATTTT. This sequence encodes CASSPLAGGPLTDTQYF.

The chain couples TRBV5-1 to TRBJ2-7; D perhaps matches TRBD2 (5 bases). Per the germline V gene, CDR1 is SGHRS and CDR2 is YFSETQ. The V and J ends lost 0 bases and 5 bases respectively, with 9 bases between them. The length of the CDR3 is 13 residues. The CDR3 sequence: CASSLATRDEQYF. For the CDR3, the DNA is TGCGCCAGCAGCTTGGCTACGAGGGACGAGCAGTACTTC. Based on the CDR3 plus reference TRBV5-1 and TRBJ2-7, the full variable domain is KAGVTQTPRYLIKTRGQQVTLSCSPISGHRSVSWYQQTPGQGLQFLFEYFSETQRNKGNFPGRFSGRQFSNSRSEMNVSTLELGDSALYLCASSLATRDEQYFGPGTRLTVT.

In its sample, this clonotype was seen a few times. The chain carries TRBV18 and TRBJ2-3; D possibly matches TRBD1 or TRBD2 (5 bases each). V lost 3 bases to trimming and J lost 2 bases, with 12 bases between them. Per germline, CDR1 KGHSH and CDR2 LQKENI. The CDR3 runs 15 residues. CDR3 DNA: TGTGCCAGCTCACCGGCGAGGGGATTCACAGATACGCAGTATTTT. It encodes CASSPARGFTDTQYF.

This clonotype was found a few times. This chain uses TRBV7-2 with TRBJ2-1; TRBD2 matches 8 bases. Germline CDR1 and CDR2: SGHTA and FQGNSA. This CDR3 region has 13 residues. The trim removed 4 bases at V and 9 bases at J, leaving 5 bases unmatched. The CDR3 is CASSWTSLSEQFF. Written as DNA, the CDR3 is TGTGCCAGCAGCTGGACTAGCTTAAGTGAGCAGTTCTTC.

CDR3 region: CASSPSGTAANYGYTF. In nucleotides, the CDR3 is TGTGCCAGCAGCCCGTCTGGGACAGCAGCTAACTATGGCTACACCTTC. This chain connects TRBV7-9 to TRBJ1-2, with 7 bases lining up with TRBD1. CDR1 and CDR2 (germline): SEHNR, FQNEAQ (reference sequence). Trimming removed 5 bases from V and 0 bases from J; junction bases left unmatched: 9. CDR3 size: 16 residues.

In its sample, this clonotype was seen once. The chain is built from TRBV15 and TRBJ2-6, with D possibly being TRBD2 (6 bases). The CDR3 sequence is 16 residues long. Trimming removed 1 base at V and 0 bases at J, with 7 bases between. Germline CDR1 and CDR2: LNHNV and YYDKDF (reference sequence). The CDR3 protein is CATSRAGDSGANVLTF. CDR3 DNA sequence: TGTGCCACCAGCAGAGCGGGGGACTCTGGGGCCAACGTCCTGACTTTC.

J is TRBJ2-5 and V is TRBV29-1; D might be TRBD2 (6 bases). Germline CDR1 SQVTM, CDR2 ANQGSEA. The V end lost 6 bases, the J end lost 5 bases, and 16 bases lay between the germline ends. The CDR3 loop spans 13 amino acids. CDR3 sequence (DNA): TGCAGCGTCGGTCCCCTGGGGAGGGAGACCCAGTACTTC. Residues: CSVGPLGRETQYF.

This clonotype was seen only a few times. The CDR3 loop is CASSQVLGLPYGYTF. In DNA, the CDR3 is TGTGCCAGCAGCCAAGTGTTGGGCCTCCCATATGGCTACACCTTC. The V call is TRBV14, the J call TRBJ1-2; D is ambiguous. CDR1 SGHDN and CDR2 FVKESK come from the germline V gene. The V end was cut by 1 base, the J end by 5 bases, with 14 bases between. CDR3 length equals 15 residues.

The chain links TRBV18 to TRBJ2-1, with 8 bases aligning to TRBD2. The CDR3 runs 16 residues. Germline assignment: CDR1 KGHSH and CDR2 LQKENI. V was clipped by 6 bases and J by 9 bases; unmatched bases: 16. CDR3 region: CASSGNIAGLGSEQFF. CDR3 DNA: TGTGCCAGCTCGGGGAACATAGCGGGACTCGGGTCTGAGCAGTTCTTC.

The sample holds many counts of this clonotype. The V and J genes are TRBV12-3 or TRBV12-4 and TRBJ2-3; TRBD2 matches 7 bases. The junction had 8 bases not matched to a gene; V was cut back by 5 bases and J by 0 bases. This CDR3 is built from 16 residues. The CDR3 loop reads CASSKEAGTSTDTQYF. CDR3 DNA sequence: TGTGCCAGCAGTAAGGAAGCGGGGACTAGCACAGATACGCAGTATTTT.

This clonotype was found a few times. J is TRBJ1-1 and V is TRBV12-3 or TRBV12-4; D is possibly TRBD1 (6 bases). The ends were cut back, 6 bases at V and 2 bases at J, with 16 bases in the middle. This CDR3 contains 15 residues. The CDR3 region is CASSRRAGGNTEAFF. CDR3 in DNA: TGTGCCAGCAGCCGGCGCGCCGGGGGCAACACTGAAGCTTTCTTT.

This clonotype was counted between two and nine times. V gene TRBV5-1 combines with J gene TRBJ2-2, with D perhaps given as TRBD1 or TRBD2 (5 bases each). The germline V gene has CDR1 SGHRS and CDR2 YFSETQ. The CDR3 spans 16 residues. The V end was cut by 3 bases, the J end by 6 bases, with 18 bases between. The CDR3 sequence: CASSWAGMRQPGELFF. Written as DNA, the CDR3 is TGCGCCAGCAGCTGGGCGGGTATGAGACAGCCCGGGGAGCTGTTTTTT.

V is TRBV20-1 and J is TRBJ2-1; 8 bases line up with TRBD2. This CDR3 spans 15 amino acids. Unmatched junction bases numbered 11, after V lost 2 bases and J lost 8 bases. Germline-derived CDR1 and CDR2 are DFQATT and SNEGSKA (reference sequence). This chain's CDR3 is CSARPGLGRDYEQFF. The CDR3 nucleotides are TGCAGTGCTAGACCGGGACTAGGTCGCGATTATGAGCAGTTCTTC.

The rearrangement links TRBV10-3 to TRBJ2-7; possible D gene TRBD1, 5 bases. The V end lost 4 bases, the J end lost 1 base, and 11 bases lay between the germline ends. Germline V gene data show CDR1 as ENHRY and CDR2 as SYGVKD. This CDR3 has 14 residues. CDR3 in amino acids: CAISGWTSSYEQYF. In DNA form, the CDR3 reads TGTGCCATCAGTGGGTGGACATCATCCTACGAGCAGTACTTC.